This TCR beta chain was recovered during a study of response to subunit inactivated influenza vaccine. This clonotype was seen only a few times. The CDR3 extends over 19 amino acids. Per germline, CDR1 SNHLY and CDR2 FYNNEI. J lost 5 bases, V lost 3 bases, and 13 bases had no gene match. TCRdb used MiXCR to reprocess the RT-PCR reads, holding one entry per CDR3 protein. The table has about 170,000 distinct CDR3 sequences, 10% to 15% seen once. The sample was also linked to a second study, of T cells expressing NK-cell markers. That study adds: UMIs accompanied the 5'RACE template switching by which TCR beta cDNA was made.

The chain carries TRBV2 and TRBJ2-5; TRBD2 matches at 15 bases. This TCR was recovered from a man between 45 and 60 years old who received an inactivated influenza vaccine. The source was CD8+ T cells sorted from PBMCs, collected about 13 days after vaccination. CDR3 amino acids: CASSDKGLAGGRRSETQYF. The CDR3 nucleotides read TGTGCCAGCAGTGACAAAGGACTAGCGGGGGGGCGGAGGAGCGAGACCCAGTACTTC.